The 21 T cell receptor beta chains in this list originate from one sample, sequenced in a study of fetal regulatory T cell absence and autoimmunity. Assay: immunoSEQ multiplex PCR; the TCRdb copy retains only in-frame clones and omits some. The repertoire holds some 44,000 clones, with about 86% as singletons. The sample was cord blood. All receptors come from a newborn boy with IPEX syndrome.

The CDR3 is CASSILAGGTDTQYF. Written as DNA, the CDR3 is TGTGCCAGTAGTATACTAGCGGGAGGCACAGATACGCAGTATTTT. The chain joins TRBV19 to TRBJ2-3; 10 bases map to TRBD2. The length of the CDR3 is 15 residues. V lost 2 bases and J lost 1; bases outside the gene matches: 0. Germline CDR1 is LNHDA and CDR2 is SQIVND (reference sequence).

V and J are TRBV28 and TRBJ1-4; tentative D call: TRBD1 (6 bases). The V gene lost 1 base and the J gene lost 4 bases, with 22 bases spanning the gap. Germline CDR1 MDHEN, CDR2 SYDVKM. There are 19 residues in the CDR3. The CDR3 DNA sequence: TGTGCCAGCAGTTTATCCGGACAGCCCGAGCAGATTGATAATGAAAAACTGTTTTTT. This sequence encodes CASSLSGQPEQIDNEKLFF.

The CDR3 sequence is CASSSSTDTQYF. CDR3 nucleotide sequence: TGTGCCAGCAGCTCTAGCACAGATACGCAGTATTTT. J is TRBJ2-3 and V is TRBV7-2; D unclear. Trimming took 4 bases from V and 0 from J, leaving 2 bases between them. The CDR3 consists of 12 residues. Germline loops: CDR1 SGHTA, CDR2 FQGNSA.

The J gene is TRBJ2-3, the V gene TRBV5-1; D call uncertain. Germline assignment: CDR1 SGHRS and CDR2 YFSETQ. This CDR3 contains 14 residues. V was cut by 0 bases and J by 2 bases, with 7 bases left in between. For the CDR3, the DNA is TGCGCCAGCAGCTTGGTAGGCTTCACAGATACGCAGTATTTT. Amino acid sequence: CASSLVGFTDTQYF.

In DNA, the CDR3 is TGTGCCAGCATTGTTGGAAACACCATATATTTT. Translating gives CASIVGNTIYF. V gene TRBV6-5 combines with J gene TRBJ1-3; D gene ambiguous. CDR1 is MNHEY, CDR2 SVGAGI, per germline. This CDR3 has 11 residues. V was clipped by 7 bases and J by 3 bases, with 4 bases between them.

The V and J genes are TRBV6-5 and TRBJ1-1; D call uncertain. Trimming shortened V by 0 bases and J by 5 bases, and 13 bases separated the two germline ends. This CDR3 comprises 15 residues. Germline CDR1 MNHEY, CDR2 SVGAGI. The CDR3 DNA sequence: TGTGCCAGCAGTTACTCGGTTCGGGTCCTAACTGAAGCTTTCTTT. Its translation is CASSYSVRVLTEAFF.

J is TRBJ1-1 and V is TRBV6-6; the D gene is possibly TRBD1 (5 bases). CDR3 length: 13 amino acids. Trimming removed 1 base at V and 3 bases at J, with 6 bases between. Germline V gene data show CDR1 as MNHNY and CDR2 as SVGAGI (reference sequence). The CDR3 sequence: CASSYLGDTEAFF. DNA for the CDR3: TGTGCCAGCAGTTACTTGGGGGACACTGAAGCTTTCTTT.

This chain connects TRBV7-2 to TRBJ2-5; a possible D gene is TRBD2 (5 bases). The CDR3 has 13 residues. V gave up 4 bases and J gave up 5 bases, with 11 bases separating them. Per the germline V gene, CDR1 is SGHTA and CDR2 is FQGNSA. CDR3: CASSSRRRETQYF. The DNA for the CDR3 is TGTGCCAGCAGCTCCCGGAGGAGGGAGACCCAGTACTTC.

The chain uses TRBV30 and TRBJ2-6, with D maybe TRBD2 (7 bases). V dropped 7 bases and J dropped 0 bases, with 13 bases sitting between them. CDR1 and CDR2 (germline): GTSNPN, SVGIG (reference sequence). CDR3 length: 15 amino acids. CDR3 bases: TGTGCCTCGGGGGGCCGGGGCTCTGGGGCCAACGTCCTGACTTTC. It encodes CASGGRGSGANVLTF.

The rearrangement links TRBV19 to TRBJ2-5; 7 bases are a match to TRBD2. Looked up from germline, CDR1 is LNHDA and CDR2 is SQIVND (reference sequence). This CDR3 comprises 11 residues. Losses at the gene ends were 5 bases for V and 7 bases for J; bases not matched to a gene: 1. CDR3 protein: CASSGGGTQYF. The CDR3 DNA sequence: TGTGCCAGTAGTGGGGGGGGGACCCAGTACTTC.

V usage is TRBV7-9 and J usage is TRBJ1-2, with TRBD1 as a possible D gene (6 bases). The CDR3 consists of 12 residues. V was clipped by 3 bases and J by 6 bases, with 8 bases between them. Looked up from germline, CDR1 is SEHNR and CDR2 is FQNEAQ (reference sequence). CDR3 loop: CASSFAGDGYTF. CDR3 sequence (DNA): TGTGCCAGCAGCTTTGCAGGGGATGGCTACACCTTC.

The V gene is TRBV18, the J gene TRBJ2-3; TRBD1 aligns across 11 bases. Germline loops: CDR1 KGHSH, CDR2 LQKENI. The V segment lost 6 bases and the J segment 0 bases; nucleotides outside the gene matches: 5. The CDR3 totals 16 residues. This CDR3 reads CASSSGTGGSTDTQYF. CDR3 DNA: TGTGCCAGCTCTTCCGGGACAGGGGGTAGCACAGATACGCAGTATTTT.

V usage is TRBV12-5 and J usage is TRBJ2-1; D remains unclear. This CDR3 spans 13 amino acids. Trimming shortened V by 9 bases and J by 2 bases, and 11 bases separated the two germline ends. Germline lookup yields CDR1 LGHNT and CDR2 FRNRAP. CDR3 DNA: TGTGCTAGCGGTGAACCAGCCTACAATGAGCAGTTCTTC. Its protein is CASGEPAYNEQFF.

The chain couples TRBV6-5 to TRBJ1-1, with TRBD1 matching 7 bases. CDR1 is MNHEY and CDR2 is SVGAGI in the germline V gene. The CDR3 runs to 13 residues. Trimming took 5 bases from V and 4 from J; bases not matched to a gene: 4. The CDR3: CASSLAGGTEAFF. In nucleotides, the CDR3 is TGTGCCAGCAGTCTGGCAGGGGGCACTGAAGCTTTCTTT.

This sequence joins TRBV6-4 and TRBJ2-2; D might be TRBD1 (5 bases). V was trimmed by 2 bases and J by 4 bases, leaving 11 bases between them. Germline V gene sequence: CDR1 MRHNA, CDR2 SNTAGT. The CDR3 spans 15 residues. The CDR3 loop reads CASSDGVGATGELFF. The CDR3 nucleotides read TGTGCCAGCAGTGACGGGGTAGGGGCCACCGGGGAGCTGTTTTTT.

This clone came up once. The chain uses TRBV5-1 and TRBJ2-1; 10 bases fit TRBD1. Germline CDR1 is SGHRS and CDR2 is YFSETQ. After removal of 4 bases from V and 2 bases from J, the junction contained 3 bases not matched to a gene. This CDR3 spans 15 amino acids. DNA of the CDR3: TGCGCCAGCAGCGGGGGACAGGGGACCTACAATGAGCAGTTCTTC. Protein sequence: CASSGGQGTYNEQFF.

The chain is built from TRBV13 and TRBJ1-2; 10 bases map to TRBD1. Germline lookup yields CDR1 PRHDT and CDR2 FYEKMQ (reference sequence). There are 15 residues in the CDR3. With 4 bases clipped from V and 7 bases from J, the junction kept 9 bases outside the gene matches. Written as DNA, the CDR3 is TGTGCCAGCAGCTGGGGGACAGGGGCAACTCTTGGCTACACCTTC. As protein: CASSWGTGATLGYTF.

The genes are TRBV11-2 and TRBJ1-3, with TRBD1 as a possible D gene (6 bases). The CDR3 extends over 13 amino acids. Germline V CDR1 and CDR2: SGHAT, FQNNGV. V lost 5 bases to trimming and J lost 1 base, with 6 bases between them. CDR3 sequence: CASSTGSGNTIYF. CDR3 nucleotides: TGTGCCAGCAGCACAGGGTCTGGAAACACCATATATTTT. Variable domain in full (rest from reference TRBV11-2 and TRBJ1-3): EAGVAQSPRYKIIEKRQSVAFWCNPISGHATLYWYQQILGQGPKLLIQFQNNGVVDDSQLPKDRFSAERLKGVDSTLKIQPAKLEDSAVYLCASSTGSGNTIYFGEGSWLTVV.

In its sample, this clone was seen once. The V and J genes are TRBV9 and TRBJ2-3, with D hard to call. Per germline, CDR1 SGDLS and CDR2 YYNGEE. With 3 bases removed from V and 3 bases from J, the gap between germline ends came to 8 bases. CDR3 length: 13 residues. The CDR3, as DNA: TGTGCCAGCAGCGCCCGCATAACAGATACGCAGTATTTT. Translated: CASSARITDTQYF.

This clone was seen just once. This chain uses TRBV7-9 with TRBJ1-1; no firm D call. V lost 4 bases to trimming and J lost 4 bases, with 10 bases between them. The germline CDR1 and CDR2 sequences are SEHNR and FQNEAQ (reference sequence). The CDR3 totals 13 residues. CDR3 protein: CASSWAGLTEAFF. CDR3 sequence (DNA): TGTGCCAGCAGCTGGGCCGGACTCACTGAAGCTTTCTTT.

The gene calls are TRBV5-8 and TRBJ1-1; D ambiguous. V lost 4 bases and J 4 bases, leaving 14 bases between the germline ends. Germline V gene lookup returns CDR1 SGHTS and CDR2 YDEGEE. The CDR3 extends over 14 amino acids. CDR3 sequence reads: CASSRGYWGTEAFF. The CDR3 DNA is TGTGCCAGCAGCCGAGGATACTGGGGCACTGAAGCTTTCTTT.